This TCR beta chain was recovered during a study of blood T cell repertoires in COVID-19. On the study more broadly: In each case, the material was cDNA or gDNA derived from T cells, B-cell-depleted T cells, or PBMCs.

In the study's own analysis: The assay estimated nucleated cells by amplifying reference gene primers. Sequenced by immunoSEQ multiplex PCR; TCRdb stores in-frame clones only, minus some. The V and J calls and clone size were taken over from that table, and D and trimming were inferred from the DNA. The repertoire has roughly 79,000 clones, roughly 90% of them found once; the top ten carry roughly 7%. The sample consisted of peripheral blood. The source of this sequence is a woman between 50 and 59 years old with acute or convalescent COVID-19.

CDR3 sequence reads: CASNRQGALVYGYTF. The CDR3 DNA is TGTGCCAGCAACAGACAGGGGGCTTTGGTCTATGGCTACACCTTC. The genes are TRBV2 and TRBJ1-2; 10 bases are a match to TRBD1. The CDR3 contains 15 residues. CDR1 and CDR2 (germline): SNHLY, FYNNEI. V dropped 7 bases and J dropped 4; count of bases not matched to a gene: 9.